The 10 T cell receptor beta chains presented below share a single source sample, sequenced in a study of cytomegalovirus exposure and HLA in healthy donors. Using immunoSEQ multiplex PCR, the repertoire was profiled, and TCRdb retains in-frame clones only, with some absent. The sample lists over 35,000 clones, 85% to 95% seen once, with around 3.4% in the top ten. The sequencing input was PBMCs. The receptor set was obtained from a man between 18 and 35 years old in good health and CMV-seronegative.

The V and J genes are TRBV5-6 and TRBJ2-7; 9 bases align to TRBD2. CDR1 and CDR2 (germline): SGHDT, YYEEEE. This CDR3 spans 15 amino acids. V trimming: 3 bases; J trimming: 5 bases; junction bases outside the gene matches: 9. CDR3 in amino acids: CASSSQLRGGHEQYF. In DNA, the CDR3 is TGTGCCAGCAGCTCACAGCTGCGGGGGGGCCACGAGCAGTACTTC.

A single count supports this clone. The rearrangement uses TRBV27 and TRBJ1-2; TRBD1 matches at 7 bases. Germline loops: CDR1 MNHEY, CDR2 SMNVEV (reference sequence). CDR3 length: 15 amino acids. Unmatched junction bases numbered 11, after V lost 8 bases and J lost 2 bases. The CDR3 DNA sequence: TGTGCCAGCGGACGATTTAACAGGGGCAACTATGGCTACACCTTC. It encodes CASGRFNRGNYGYTF.

This chain uses TRBV19 with TRBJ2-1, with 10 bases identical to TRBD1. The V gene end was trimmed by 7 bases and the J gene end by 5 bases; junction bases not matched to a gene: 17. The CDR3 contains 18 residues. Germline V CDR1 and CDR2: LNHDA, SQIVND (reference sequence). CDR3 in DNA: TGTGCCAGTATAGGTTTCGGAACAGGGACAGGGGTTGACAATGAGCAGTTCTTC. Encoded protein: CASIGFGTGTGVDNEQFF.

This rearrangement joins TRBV27 to TRBJ1-1; D unclear. This CDR3 has 13 residues. V was shortened by 2 bases and J by 4 bases, with 8 bases between the two germline ends. From germline, CDR1 is MNHEY and CDR2 SMNVEV (reference sequence). The CDR3 sequence is CASSLGGGTEAFF. The CDR3 nucleotides read TGTGCCAGCAGTTTAGGTGGCGGCACTGAAGCTTTCTTT.

V usage is TRBV15 and J usage is TRBJ2-7, with D possibly TRBD2 on 5 matching bases. Germline loops: CDR1 LNHNV, CDR2 YYDKDF (reference sequence). Trimming left V 1 base short and J 9 bases short, with 13 bases between. This CDR3 has 13 residues. In DNA, the CDR3 is TGTGCCACCAGCAGAGGGAGGTCTACGGGGCAGTACTTC. Residues: CATSRGRSTGQYF.

This rearrangement joins TRBV18 to TRBJ1-1, with 7 bases lining up with TRBD1. Unmatched junction bases numbered 9, after V lost 6 bases and J lost 5 bases. There are 14 residues in the CDR3. The germline CDR1 and CDR2 sequences are KGHSH and LQKENI. CDR3: CASSPLGQVTEAFF. The CDR3 DNA follows: TGTGCCAGCTCCCCCCTAGGACAGGTGACTGAAGCTTTCTTT.

The V call is TRBV5-6, the J call TRBJ2-7; no clear D gene. The V gene's germline CDR1 is SGHDT and CDR2 YYEEEE. The CDR3 extends over 16 amino acids. V lost 4 bases and J lost 7, with 24 bases in between. Here the CDR3 reads CASSIQRQGFYREQYF. As DNA, the CDR3 is TGTGCCAGCAGCATCCAAAGACAAGGATTCTATCGTGAGCAGTACTTC.

J is TRBJ2-7 and V is TRBV19, with no clear D. Between the trimmed V and J ends, which lost 3 bases and 2 bases, there was a span of 8 bases. The CDR3 is made up of 13 amino acids. From germline, CDR1 is LNHDA and CDR2 SQIVND (reference sequence). This CDR3 reads CASSIEETYEQYF. The CDR3 DNA follows: TGTGCCAGTAGTATCGAGGAAACCTACGAGCAGTACTTC.

The chain's CDR3 is CASSLDLDRADTEAFF. DNA of the CDR3: TGTGCCAGCAGCTTGGATCTTGACAGGGCGGACACTGAAGCTTTCTTT. This rearrangement joins TRBV5-4 to TRBJ1-1; 7 bases fit TRBD1. V trimming: 0 bases; J trimming: 3 bases; junction bases outside the gene matches: 8. There are 16 residues in the CDR3. Germline CDR1 is SGHNT and CDR2 is YYREEE (reference sequence).

V gene TRBV6-5 combines with J gene TRBJ2-7, with TRBD1 matching over 11 bases. Per germline, CDR1 MNHEY and CDR2 SVGAGI. The CDR3 runs to 15 residues. The V and J ends lost 2 bases and 1 base, in that order; junction bases with no gene match: 1. As DNA, the CDR3 is TGTGCCAGCAGTTACGGGACAGGGGGTTCCTACGAGCAGTACTTC. It translates to CASSYGTGGSYEQYF.